This TCR beta chain is drawn from a study of cytotoxic CD8 clonotypes in ibrutinib-treated CLL. Study in general: The patients, roughly twelve relapsed/refractory and fewer than 16 treatment-naive, included about 18 who were IGHV unmutated. General study results and limits: Before falling back toward baseline at progression, clonality had risen at the time of ibrutinib response. Sustained-remission patients were sampled at one set of times and progressing patients at different ones.

In the case of this clone: The antigen is unknown.

The authors obtained roughly 2.2 micrograms of genomic DNA from cryopreserved PBMCs for TCR beta libraries. The CDR3 length is 14 residues. Trimming stripped 6 bases from V and 6 bases from J, with 16 bases between. Germline lookup yields CDR1 MDHEN and CDR2 SYDVKM. Clones were sequenced by immunoSEQ multiplex PCR, and TCRdb holds only the in-frame ones, with some missing. The data contain about 270,000 clones, about 72% of them singletons. The sequencing here drew on PBMCs, taken at disease progression, from a patient treated with ibrutinib. The TCR was taken from a human donor with chronic lymphocytic leukemia. The V and J genes are TRBV28 and TRBJ2-3; D is possibly TRBD2 (6 bases). The CDR3 DNA reads as TGTGCCAGCAGCCCTTGGGGCCGGGGGGATACGCAGTATTTT. Protein sequence: CASSPWGRGDTQYF.